Sequencing of this T cell receptor (beta chain) was carried out in a study of patients and donors after allogeneic stem cell transplantation. TCRdb re-called the RT-PCR reads through MiXCR, storing one row per CDR3 protein. Among 900,000 to 1,000,000 distinct CDR3 sequences listed, 18% were seen once. Germline values: CDR1 SGHRS, CDR2 YFSETQ. V dropped 5 bases and J dropped 2 bases, with 8 bases sitting between them. CDR3 length equals 13 residues. J is TRBJ1-5 and V is TRBV5-1, with D hard to call. What was sequenced was blood, either unsorted or a sorted T cell fraction (not recorded which). The origin of this receptor is a human donor who was either an allogeneic HSCT recipient or a stem cell or donor lymphocyte infusion donor (not recorded which). It is not recorded whose cells these are; they may come from a transplant donor. The CDR3 reads CASREEGNQPQHF. The CDR3 nucleotides read TGCGCCAGCAGGGAGGAGGGCAATCAGCCCCAGCATTTT.